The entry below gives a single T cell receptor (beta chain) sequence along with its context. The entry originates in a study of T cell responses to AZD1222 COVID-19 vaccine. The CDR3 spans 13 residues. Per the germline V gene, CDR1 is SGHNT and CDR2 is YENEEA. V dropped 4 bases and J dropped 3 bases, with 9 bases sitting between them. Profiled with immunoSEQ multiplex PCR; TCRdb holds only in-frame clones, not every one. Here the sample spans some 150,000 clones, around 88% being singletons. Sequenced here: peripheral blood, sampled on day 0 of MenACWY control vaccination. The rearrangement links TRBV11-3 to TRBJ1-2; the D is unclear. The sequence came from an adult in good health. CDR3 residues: CASSSRDYYGYTF. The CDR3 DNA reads TGTGCCAGCAGCTCCCGGGATTACTATGGCTACACCTTC. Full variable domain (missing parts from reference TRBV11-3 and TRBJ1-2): EAGVVQSPRYKIIEKKQPVAFWCNPISGHNTLYWYLQNLGQGPELLIRYENEEAVDDSQLPKDRFSAERLKGVDSTLKIQPAELGDSAVYLCASSSRDYYGYTFGSGTRLTVV.